One and the same sample provided the 19 T cell receptor beta chains below, sequenced in a study of human T cells and chemical hapten exposure. Specified time point: patch test 2, 6 weeks after DPC sensitization. This sample's treatment: therapeutic diphenylcyclopropenone sensitization with weekly scalp DPC. From the RACE reads, TCRdb called clonotypes with MiXCR, one entry per CDR3 protein. The table has just over 350,000 distinct CDR3 sequences, about 6% seen once; the top ten hold about 5.6%. The sequenced sample was whole blood, obtained in connection with sensitization to the hapten diphenylcyclopropenone (DPC). The receptor source for this set is a woman aged 18-29 years with alopecia areata. Some clones in this sample may be carry-over from other donors' samples.

This clonotype has just a few counts. At one boundary the junction diverges from the germline segment, which might be a read error. The chain recombines TRBV5-5 with TRBJ2-1; D gene uncertain. The CDR3 covers 11 residues. The V gene's germline CDR1 is SGHKS and CDR2 YYEKEE (reference sequence). The CDR3: CASTPLRLLSF. The DNA of the CDR3 is TGTGCCAGCACCCCCCTCCGGCTTCTCTCCTTC.

V and J are TRBV5-1 and TRBJ2-5; 11 nucleotides agree with TRBD2. There are 16 residues in the CDR3. Per germline, CDR1 SGHRS and CDR2 YFSETQ. V gave up 4 bases and J gave up 2 bases; unmatched junction bases: 7. CDR3 protein: CASSPYSGGAQETQYF. CDR3 coding DNA: TGCGCCAGCAGCCCCTATAGCGGGGGGGCACAAGAGACCCAGTACTTC.

The rearrangement links TRBV12-3 or TRBV12-4 to TRBJ2-7; D is ambiguous. The CDR3 has 14 residues. V shed 5 bases and J shed 2 bases, with 13 bases lying between them. The CDR3 is CASSLGAAAYEQYF. DNA of the CDR3: TGTGCCAGCAGTCTTGGAGCAGCCGCCTACGAGCAGTACTTC.

This clonotype was observed at least ten times. This chain uses TRBV4-2 with TRBJ1-1, with D possibly being TRBD1 (6 bases). The CDR3 contains 16 residues. V lost 3 bases, J lost 1 base, and 15 bases lay in between. Germline V lookup: CDR1 LGHNA, CDR2 YNFKEQ. In DNA, the CDR3 is TGTGCCAGCAGCCAGATACAGGGCCTAACGAACACTGAAGCTTTCTTT. It codes for CASSQIQGLTNTEAFF.

There are a few counts of this clonotype. This chain connects TRBV15 to TRBJ1-2; the D is unclear. The CDR3 runs 15 residues. V lost 0 bases to trimming and J lost 8 bases, with 16 bases between them. CDR1 is LNHNV and CDR2 is YYDKDF in the germline V gene (reference sequence). CDR3 sequence reads: CATSRDREVPKGYTF. The CDR3 nucleotides read TGTGCCACCAGCAGAGATAGGGAGGTTCCTAAAGGCTACACCTTC.

This chain links TRBV3-1 with TRBJ2-1, with 9 bases aligning to TRBD2. CDR3 length equals 16 residues. The junction had 15 bases not matched to a gene; V was cut back by 7 bases and J by 8 bases. Germline lookup yields CDR1 LGHDT and CDR2 YNNKEL (reference sequence). In nucleotides, the CDR3 is TGTGCCAGCACCGAAGCCGGCGGGGGGGCCTGGCATGAGCAGTTCTTC. It encodes CASTEAGGGAWHEQFF.

This clonotype was counted at least ten times. In nucleotides, the CDR3 is TGCAGCGTTGAACGGCGACAGGCGAACACTGAAGCTTTCTTT. It translates to CSVERRQANTEAFF. The chain links TRBV29-1 to TRBJ1-1, with D possibly TRBD1 on 6 matching bases. This CDR3 has 14 residues. Between the trimmed V and J ends, which lost 2 bases and 1 base, there was a span of 11 bases. The germline CDR1 and CDR2 sequences are SQVTM and ANQGSEA.

The gene calls are TRBV10-3 and TRBJ2-7; 10 nucleotides align to TRBD1. The CDR3 spans 18 residues. Germline V gives CDR1 ENHRY, CDR2 SYGVKD. The V and J ends lost 3 bases and 2 bases, in that order; junction bases with no gene match: 13. The CDR3 is CAISDPKMPGTGAYEQYF. The CDR3 nucleotides read TGTGCCATCAGTGATCCTAAAATGCCCGGGACAGGGGCCTACGAGCAGTACTTC.

This clonotype was counted many times. The chain carries TRBV18 and TRBJ1-1; 9 bases are shared with TRBD1. The ends lost 0 bases at V and 9 bases at J; junction bases unmatched: 5. The CDR3 spans 14 residues. Per germline, CDR1 KGHSH and CDR2 LQKENI. CDR3 bases: TGTGCCAGCTCACCACCGATTGGGACAGGGAAAGCTTTCTTT. Protein: CASSPPIGTGKAFF.

The chain has TRBV29-1 and TRBJ1-2, with no clear D. CDR1 and CDR2 (germline): SQVTM, ANQGSEA. V gave up 7 bases and J gave up 1 base, with 10 bases separating them. This CDR3 region has 12 residues. The CDR3 nucleotides read TGCAGCGCAGGAGAGGTTAACTATGGCTACACCTTC. It translates to CSAGEVNYGYTF.

The table lists this clonotype with many counts. The chain couples TRBV2 to TRBJ1-5, with 7 bases fitting TRBD1. The CDR3 has 13 amino acids. Germline V gene lookup returns CDR1 SNHLY and CDR2 FYNNEI. Trimming removed 9 bases from V and 6 bases from J; junction bases left unmatched: 8. CDR3 sequence reads: CASGTGVSQPQHF. The CDR3, as DNA: TGTGCCAGTGGCACAGGGGTTAGTCAGCCCCAGCATTTT.

A few counts support this clonotype. The chain employs TRBV19 and TRBJ1-5; D gene unclear. Trimming stripped 3 bases from V and 0 bases from J, with 9 bases between. The CDR3 has 15 amino acids. CDR1 is LNHDA and CDR2 is SQIVND in the germline V gene (reference sequence). CDR3 nucleotide sequence: TGTGCCAGTAGTATTCTCGCACGTAGCAATCAGCCCCAGCATTTT. Its protein is CASSILARSNQPQHF.

In its sample, this clonotype was seen many times. The gene calls are TRBV20-1 and TRBJ2-7, with 7 bases matching TRBD2. V lost 0 bases, J lost 6 bases, and 14 bases stayed unmatched. This CDR3 has 16 residues. Germline V CDR1 and CDR2: DFQATT, SNEGSKA (reference sequence). This CDR3 reads CSARDIVAGEVGEQYF. CDR3 coding DNA: TGCAGTGCTAGAGATATAGTAGCGGGTGAGGTGGGCGAGCAGTACTTC.

This clonotype has just a few counts. The chain has TRBV6-5 and TRBJ2-3; the D is unclear. This CDR3 has 12 residues. The V end lost 10 bases, the J end lost 4 bases, and 12 bases lay between the germline ends. Germline-derived CDR1 and CDR2 are MNHEY and SVGAGI. This CDR3 is CATKDAADTQYF. CDR3 in DNA: TGTGCCACCAAGGATGCGGCAGATACGCAGTATTTT.

This clonotype was seen only a few times. The chain employs TRBV4-3 and TRBJ2-3; D gene unclear. The CDR3 covers 18 residues. The germline gives CDR1 LGHNA, CDR2 YSLEER. Trimming took 1 base from V and 5 from J, leaving 22 bases between them. CDR3 DNA sequence: TGCGCCAGCAGCCAAGGTAGCCGCGGAGAGGCGCGCCGAGATACGCAGTATTTT. Residues: CASSQGSRGEARRDTQYF.

This clonotype was observed at least ten times. The chain joins TRBV15 to TRBJ1-3; D not resolved. Looked up from germline, CDR1 is LNHNV and CDR2 is YYDKDF (reference sequence). The V and J ends lost 0 bases and 4 bases respectively, with 4 bases between them. This CDR3 spans 13 amino acids. As DNA, the CDR3 is TGTGCCACCAGCAGAGATCTCGGAAACACCATATATTTT. It specifies CATSRDLGNTIYF.

This clonotype was found many times. V gene TRBV29-1 combines with J gene TRBJ1-1; D might be TRBD1 (6 bases). The V and J ends lost 7 bases and 11 bases respectively, with 17 bases between them. Germline assignment: CDR1 SQVTM and CDR2 ANQGSEA. The CDR3 has 11 residues. CDR3 residues: CSAPTGGRAFF. The CDR3 nucleotides are TGCAGCGCCCCTACCGGGGGGCGGGCTTTCTTT.

This clonotype has just a few counts. This chain joins TRBV6-2 or TRBV6-3 and TRBJ1-1, with D perhaps matching TRBD1 (6 bases). Per the germline V gene, CDR1 is MNHEY and CDR2 is SVGEGT. This CDR3 has 15 amino acids. The germline V and J ends were trimmed by 7 bases and 4 bases, with 19 bases remaining between them. The DNA of the CDR3 is TGTGCCAGCACCCGAAATCGGGGGGCCGGCACTGAAGCTTTCTTT. It codes for CASTRNRGAGTEAFF.

In this sample, this clonotype turned up a few times. The rearrangement uses TRBV4-3 and TRBJ2-7; D possibly corresponds to TRBD2 (6 bases). CDR1 LGHNA and CDR2 YSLEER come from the germline V gene. Trimming shortened V by 7 bases and J by 5 bases, and 18 bases separated the two germline ends. This CDR3 has 14 residues. DNA for the CDR3: TGCGCCAGCACCCCTCGCACGGGGAGGAACGAGCAGTACTTC. Protein sequence: CASTPRTGRNEQYF.